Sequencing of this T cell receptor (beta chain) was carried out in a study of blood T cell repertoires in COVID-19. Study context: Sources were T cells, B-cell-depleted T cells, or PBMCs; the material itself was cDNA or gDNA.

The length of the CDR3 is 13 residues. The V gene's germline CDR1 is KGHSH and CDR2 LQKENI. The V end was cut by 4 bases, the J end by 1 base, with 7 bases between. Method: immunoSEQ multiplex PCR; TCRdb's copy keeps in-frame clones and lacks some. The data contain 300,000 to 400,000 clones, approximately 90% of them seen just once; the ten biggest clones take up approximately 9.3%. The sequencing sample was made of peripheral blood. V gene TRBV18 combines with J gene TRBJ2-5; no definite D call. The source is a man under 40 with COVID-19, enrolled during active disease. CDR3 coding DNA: TGTGCCAGCTCACGAAACAGCCAAGAGACCCAGTACTTC. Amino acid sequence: CASSRNSQETQYF.